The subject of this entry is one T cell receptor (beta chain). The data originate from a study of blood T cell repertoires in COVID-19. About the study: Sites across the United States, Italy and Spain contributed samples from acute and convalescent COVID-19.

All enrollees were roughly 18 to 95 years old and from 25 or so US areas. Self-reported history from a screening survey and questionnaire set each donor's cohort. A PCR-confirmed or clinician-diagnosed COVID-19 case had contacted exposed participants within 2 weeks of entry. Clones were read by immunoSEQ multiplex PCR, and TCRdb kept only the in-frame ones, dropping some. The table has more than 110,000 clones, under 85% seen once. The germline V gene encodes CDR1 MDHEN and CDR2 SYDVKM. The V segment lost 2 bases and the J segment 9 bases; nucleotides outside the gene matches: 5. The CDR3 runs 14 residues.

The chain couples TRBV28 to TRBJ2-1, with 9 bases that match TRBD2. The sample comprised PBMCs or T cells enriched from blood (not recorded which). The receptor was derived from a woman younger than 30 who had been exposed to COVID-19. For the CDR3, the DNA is TGTGCCAGCAGTTTAGAACTGACTAGCGGTGAGCAGTTCTTC. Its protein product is CASSLELTSGEQFF.